The source of this TCR beta chain is a study of cytomegalovirus exposure and HLA in healthy donors. The PCR employed 60 Vbeta primers together with 13 Jbeta primers. Profiling relied on immunoSEQ multiplex PCR, and the TCRdb table lists in-frame clones only, not all of them. Of around 200,000 clones in the sample, around nine tenths were seen once. Per germline, CDR1 GTSNPN and CDR2 SVGIG (reference sequence). The CDR3 runs to 22 residues. V dropped 0 bases and J dropped 5; count of bases not matched to a gene: 29. Overall study findings and caveats: 87-base-pair reads could not separate some V segments, including TRBV6-2 and TRBV6-3.

Points on this clone: Its matching antigen is unknown.

The TCR comes from a woman younger than 45 in good health and CMV-seronegative. V and J are TRBV30 and TRBJ2-5; 8 bases fit TRBD1. What was sequenced was PBMCs. CDR3 coding DNA: TGTGCCTGGAGTGTAAAAAGGCAGGGCATACAGGGGGATGGTAGAATGGGTGAGACCCAGTACTTC. This translates into CAWSVKRQGIQGDGRMGETQYF.